A selection of T cell receptor beta chains follows, all from one sample in a study of CXCR3-negative and CXCR3-positive naive CD8 T cells. Each CDR3 protein gets one entry in TCRdb, which reprocessed the 5' RACE reads and gives no DNA. This table holds about 150,000 distinct CDR3 sequences. Sequences were obtained from naive CXCR3+ CD8+ T cells from blood. The receptors shown here come from a human donor in good health. Some clones in this sample may be carry-over from other donors' samples. Each CDR3 is given with its conserved first and last residue.

CDR3 | J | V
CAIGTGSNGYTF | TRBJ1-2 | TRBV10-3
CSARAWDRGMNTEAFF | TRBJ1-1 | TRBV20-1
CSVEFPGQPDQAQHF | TRBJ1-5 | TRBV29-1
CASSRTGSRTEAFF | TRBJ1-1 | TRBV2
CASSVERQGTSQETQYF | TRBJ2-5 | TRBV9
CSVDGLAGVDEQYF | TRBJ2-7 | TRBV29-1
CASRPLGEGPKDSNQPQHF | TRBJ1-5 | TRBV21-1
CASRGFFGTDTQYF | TRBJ2-3 | TRBV28
CATSGGEPNNEQFF | TRBJ2-1 | TRBV15
CASSSRDTEDTQYF | TRBJ2-3 | TRBV5-1
CASSLAREGYGYTF | TRBJ1-2 | TRBV7-9
CSARDRGSYGYTF | TRBJ1-2 | TRBV20-1
CASRNRGPDTQYF | TRBJ2-3 | TRBV6-5
CASSLGIGAYEQYF | TRBJ2-7 | TRBV5-4
CASSYGDSNQPQHF | TRBJ1-5 | TRBV6-2/TRBV6-3
CASSISGPPYEQYF | TRBJ2-7 | TRBV14
CSGTGVGGEQFF | TRBJ2-1 | TRBV29-1
CASSLVGYPKEQFF | TRBJ2-1 | TRBV7-2
CASSYSRTGGSGANVLTF | TRBJ2-6 | TRBV6-5
CASSSTDNEQFF | TRBJ2-1 | TRBV6-5
CSVELPISGIREQYF | TRBJ2-7 | TRBV29-1
CSVEDRGDAQETQYF | TRBJ2-5 | TRBV29-1
CASSQEGLPIGDEQFF | TRBJ2-1 | TRBV3-1
CASRTGVASGDSTDTQYF | TRBJ2-3 | TRBV7-9
CSAREWAIEAFF | TRBJ1-1 | TRBV20-1
CSVAGQRTNPLASDDEQYF | TRBJ2-7 | TRBV29-1
CASSIHSENTEAFF | TRBJ1-1 | TRBV7-9
CASSLMGLMGDTEAFF | TRBJ1-1 | TRBV4-1
CASSEWGTEAAFF | TRBJ1-1 | TRBV10-1
CASSHSSSTDTQYF | TRBJ2-3 | TRBV7-8
CASRLAGSYNEQFF | TRBJ2-1 | TRBV25-1
CASSSNPGTWDYGYTF | TRBJ1-2 | TRBV5-1
CASTLGGFADTQYF | TRBJ2-3 | TRBV5-6
CASSQDASGGDHTGELFF | TRBJ2-2 | TRBV4-2
CASSYSGYNYGYTF | TRBJ1-2 | TRBV6-5
CSVVGREGLSYNEQFF | TRBJ2-1 | TRBV29-1
CASSLGDRGYSEQYF | TRBJ2-7 | TRBV28
CASSLAPSGREQFF | TRBJ2-1 | TRBV5-1
CASIPTPGQPYGYTF | TRBJ1-2 | TRBV12-3/TRBV12-4
CASSLSTGTGGGETQYF | TRBJ2-5 | TRBV28
CASSFGSGYQETQYF | TRBJ2-5 | TRBV7-9
CASTSNRLAASYEQYF | TRBJ2-7 | TRBV6-2/TRBV6-3
CAAGTPSDTQYF | TRBJ2-3 | TRBV28
CASSPGQVMATSYNEQFF | TRBJ2-1 | TRBV7-7
CSTRQGQETQYF | TRBJ2-5 | TRBV29-1
CSVVPPGTGANVLTF | TRBJ2-6 | TRBV29-1
CASSRRESSGELFF | TRBJ2-2 | TRBV6-6
CASSTTVYEQYF | TRBJ2-7 | TRBV6-6
CSVEDQGGLRGEQYF | TRBJ2-7 | TRBV29-1
CASSLPPATSGLSYEQYF | TRBJ2-7 | TRBV28
CASSHDRDRSTDTQYF | TRBJ2-3 | TRBV2
CASTSPTEAFF | TRBJ1-1 | TRBV7-9
CASSIYGNYEQYF | TRBJ2-7 | TRBV19
CASSYSALAGVQETQYF | TRBJ2-5 | TRBV6-5
CAISKLAGEETQYF | TRBJ2-5 | TRBV10-3